The present T cell receptor (beta chain) was sequenced within a study of shared clonotypes between healthy human individuals. Findings and limits, study-wide: The naive CD4 repertoires of a handful of donors were compared, and approximately 5% of clonotypes were shared. Non-shared clonotypes displayed generation probabilities falling below those of clonotypes present in all four donors.

The study separated CD4+ cells into CD45RA+ naive and CD45RA-negative memory subsets. Libraries were prepared by immunoSEQ multiplex PCR; TCRdb keeps only in-frame clonotypes and omits some of them. The sample shows 550,000 to 850,000 clones, 74% of them seen only once. A remark on this clone: Antigen: not known.

The CDR3 runs 18 residues. V dropped 6 bases and J dropped 1 base, with 22 bases sitting between them. The V gene's germline CDR1 is MNHGY and CDR2 SVAAGI. This TCR came from a woman aged 25 to 39 in good health. The chain combines TRBV6-9 with TRBJ2-1; D ambiguous. The sequenced sample consisted of memory CD4+ T cells sorted from blood. Subset here: CD45RA-negative fraction. The CDR3 region is CASSHLVLAQESYNEQFF. The CDR3 bases are TGTGCCAGCAGCCATCTGGTCCTTGCTCAGGAGTCCTACAATGAGCAGTTCTTC.